One and the same sample provided the 2 T cell receptor gamma chains below, sequenced in a study of gamma delta lymphoproliferative disorders and STAT genes. PBMCs from patients and controls supplied the genomic DNA for sequencing. TCRdb reanalysed the multiplex PCR reads via CATT. Altogether about 1,300 gamma-chain clones are present, roughly 8% being singletons, with the ten largest covering around 53%. Sequencing was performed on blood. Receptor source: a human donor with gamma-delta T-cell large granular lymphocyte leukemia.

This rearrangement joins TRGV3 to TRGJ1 or TRGJ2. Since TCRdb gives no J gene, matching the DNA to germline was used here to assign it. This CDR3 is built from 13 residues. With V trimmed by 3 bases and J by 4 bases, 6 bases remained unmatched. Germline V CDR1 and CDR2: VTNTFY, YDVSTARD (reference sequence). The CDR3 sequence: CATWDGSYYKKLF. For the CDR3, the DNA is TGTGCCACCTGGGACGGCTCCTATTATAAGAAACTCTTT.

The chain carries TRGV4 and TRGJ1 or TRGJ2. TCRdb leaves out the J gene; it was filled in here by matching the DNA to germline. CDR1 is EGSTGY and CDR2 is YDSYTSSV in the germline V gene. The CDR3 has 16 residues. J lost 2 bases, V lost 4 bases, and 14 bases had no gene match. In DNA, the CDR3 is TGTGCCACCTGGGACGGGCCTAGCATGGATTATTATAAGAAACTCTTT. Translation gives CATWDGPSMDYYKKLF.